This T cell receptor (beta chain) was documented in a study of cytomegalovirus exposure and HLA in healthy donors. Findings and limits, study-wide: Presence/absence analysis assumed near-uniform sequencing depth across donors. Upon later analysis, HLA-associated TCR beta chains proved more clonally expanded than other, equally common chains.

Remarks on this clone: Antigen: not known.

The PCR used 60 Vbeta and 13 Jbeta primers. Assay used: immunoSEQ multiplex PCR; TCRdb lists only in-frame clones, some missing. The sample carries some 95,000 clones, around 71% recorded once. CDR1 and CDR2 (germline): SGHDT, YYEEEE. This CDR3 is built from 14 residues. V was shortened by 0 bases and J by 8 bases, with 14 bases between the two germline ends. The material sequenced was PBMCs. The rearrangement uses TRBV5-6 and TRBJ1-1, with a possible D match to TRBD1 (5 bases). The receptor's source is a man aged 30 to 39 in good health and CMV-seronegative. The CDR3 here is CASSLGFQGKEAFF. In DNA, the CDR3 is TGTGCCAGCAGCTTGGGCTTTCAGGGTAAAGAAGCTTTCTTT.